What follows are 11 T cell receptor beta chains derived from one specimen sequenced in a study of cytomegalovirus exposure and HLA in healthy donors. Primers for the PCR totalled 60 Vbeta and 13 Jbeta. Clones were sequenced by immunoSEQ multiplex PCR, and TCRdb holds only the in-frame ones, with some missing. Altogether around 140,000 clones are present, 75% to 85% being singletons, with the ten largest covering 1.1% to 1.5%. Sample: PBMCs. Receptor source: a woman aged 35 to 49 in good health and CMV-seronegative.

The chain employs TRBV2 and TRBJ1-4, with 9 bases matching TRBD1. The CDR3 loop spans 16 amino acids. V was clipped by 4 bases and J by 0 bases; unmatched bases: 3. Germline V gene data show CDR1 as SNHLY and CDR2 as FYNNEI. DNA for the CDR3: TGTGCCAGCAGTGTGACAGGGGGGTCAACTAATGAAAAACTGTTTTTT. Translated: CASSVTGGSTNEKLFF.

This chain uses TRBV18 with TRBJ2-2, with TRBD1 matching over 9 bases. This CDR3 region has 14 residues. Germline V lookup: CDR1 KGHSH, CDR2 LQKENI. Trimming at V came to 5 bases and at J to 7 bases, leaving 5 bases not matched to a gene. CDR3 nucleotide sequence: TGTGCCAGCTCATATGGACAGGGGATCGGGGAGCTGTTTTTT. This encodes CASSYGQGIGELFF.

The chain is built from TRBV9 and TRBJ1-1; 8 bases align to TRBD1. The CDR3 consists of 15 residues. Germline lookup yields CDR1 SGDLS and CDR2 YYNGEE. The trim removed 1 base at V and 4 bases at J, leaving 6 bases unmatched. The CDR3 sequence is CASSVRQGKSTEAFF. The CDR3, as DNA: TGTGCCAGCAGCGTACGACAGGGGAAGAGCACTGAAGCTTTCTTT.

The gene calls are TRBV29-1 and TRBJ2-7; the match to TRBD1 covers 7 bases. Germline CDR1 and CDR2: SQVTM and ANQGSEA. V trimming: 3 bases; J trimming: 3 bases; junction bases outside the gene matches: 2. CDR3 length equals 12 residues. The CDR3 bases are TGCAGCGTTGATGGGACAGACTACGAGCAGTACTTC. Translating gives CSVDGTDYEQYF.

This clone was detected only a few times. The chain has TRBV7-6 and TRBJ1-4; tentatively, D is TRBD1 (6 bases). The V end lost 4 bases, the J end lost 5 bases, and 11 bases lay between the germline ends. CDR3 length: 14 residues. Germline values: CDR1 SGHVS, CDR2 FNYEAQ. CDR3 in amino acids: CASSSGQKNEKLFF. The CDR3, as DNA: TGTGCCAGCAGCTCAGGACAGAAGAATGAAAAACTGTTTTTT. The variable domain in full, completed from reference TRBV7-6 and TRBJ1-4, reads GAGVSQSPRYKVTKRGQDVALRCDPISGHVSLYWYRQALGQGPEFLTYFNYEAQQDKSGLPNDRFSAERPEGSISTLTIQRTEQRDSAMYRCASSSGQKNEKLFFGSGTQLSVL.

This clone was picked up a small number of times. The gene calls are TRBV6-4 and TRBJ2-3, with TRBD2 matching 10 bases. This CDR3 spans 15 amino acids. The V segment lost 3 bases and the J segment 2 bases; nucleotides outside the gene matches: 2. CDR1 and CDR2 from the germline V gene are MRHNA and SNTAGT. CDR3 DNA: TGTGCCAGCAGTGAAAGCGGGGGGGCCACAGATACGCAGTATTTT. As protein: CASSESGGATDTQYF.

The V gene is TRBV4-3, the J gene TRBJ1-2; 10 bases map to TRBD1. The ends lost 3 bases at V and 7 bases at J; junction bases unmatched: 14. The CDR3 loop spans 17 amino acids. CDR1 and CDR2 (germline): LGHNA, YSLEER. In DNA, the CDR3 is TGCGCCAGCAGCCAGGCTTTTGACAGGGGGCGAGTTGGTGGCTACACCTTC. It codes for CASSQAFDRGRVGGYTF.

A few counts support this clone. The chain links TRBV28 to TRBJ2-7; 9 nucleotides match TRBD1. The CDR3 is 15 amino acids. The J segment lost 2 bases and the V segment lost 6 bases, leaving 8 bases of the junction unmatched. Germline CDR1 reads MDHEN; CDR2 reads SYDVKM. This CDR3 reads CASSPAGTGTYEQYF. CDR3 nucleotide sequence: TGTGCCAGCAGCCCGGCCGGGACAGGGACCTACGAGCAGTACTTC. The full variable domain, completed using reference TRBV28 and TRBJ2-7, is DVKVTQSSRYLVKRTGEKVFLECVQDMDHENMFWYRQDPGLGLRLIYFSYDVKMKEKGDIPEGYSVSREKKERFSLILESASTNQTSMYLCASSPAGTGTYEQYFGPGTRLTVT.

The rearrangement links TRBV4-3 to TRBJ2-1; 12 bases line up with TRBD1. Germline V gene lookup returns CDR1 LGHNA and CDR2 YSLEER. V gave up 3 bases and J gave up 8 bases; unmatched junction bases: 11. The CDR3 has 17 residues. The CDR3 nucleotides are TGCGCCAGCAGCCACCCCGCGGGGGACAGGGGGCGGTATGAGCAGTTCTTC. Protein product: CASSHPAGDRGRYEQFF.

This clone turned up a few times. This chain joins TRBV25-1 and TRBJ1-1; 9 positions match TRBD1. The V segment lost 7 bases and the J segment 2 bases; nucleotides outside the gene matches: 2. The CDR3 runs to 13 residues. The V gene's germline CDR1 is MGHDK and CDR2 SYGVNS. This CDR3 reads CASMGQGNTEAFF. DNA of the CDR3: TGTGCCAGCATGGGACAGGGCAACACTGAAGCTTTCTTT.

The chain has TRBV7-2 and TRBJ2-7; 9 bases are shared with TRBD1. V trimming: 8 bases; J trimming: 3 bases; junction bases outside the gene matches: 5. The CDR3 sequence is 13 residues long. CDR1 is SGHTA and CDR2 is FQGNSA in the germline V gene. In DNA form, the CDR3 reads TGTGCCAGCCTGGGACAGGGTAGCTACGAGCAGTACTTC. Translated, it gives CASLGQGSYEQYF.